Presented here are 32 T cell receptor beta chains from one specimen sequenced in a study of monozygotic twins with inflammatory bowel disease. TCRdb re-called the 5' RACE reads and shows each CDR3 protein once, DNA omitted. The sample holds 400,000 to 500,000 distinct CDR3 sequences. The sequenced material came from blood. The receptors were gathered from a human donor with ulcerative colitis or Crohn's disease, or a healthy co-twin of an affected twin (not recorded which).

The V call is TRBV5-4, the J call TRBJ2-1. This CDR3 is 16 amino acids long. Germline V CDR1 and CDR2: SGHNT, YYREEE (reference sequence). This CDR3 reads CASSLEVRDSYNEQFF.

The chain recombines TRBV6-2 or TRBV6-3 with TRBJ1-1. Germline CDR1 reads MNHEY; CDR2 reads SVGEGT. The CDR3 consists of 13 residues. The CDR3 is CASSYSNGREAFF.

The rearrangement links TRBV19 to TRBJ2-4. Germline V gives CDR1 LNHDA, CDR2 SQIVND (reference sequence). This CDR3 is 12 amino acids long. Here the CDR3 reads CASSNLMAIQYF.

The gene calls are TRBV7-2 and TRBJ1-5; TCRdb indicates TRBD1, and absent DNA this call remains unverified. The CDR3 length is 14 residues. Per the germline V gene, CDR1 is SGHTA and CDR2 is FQGNSA. The chain's CDR3 is CASSIGTGRRPQHF. Full variable domain (remainder filled in from reference TRBV7-2 and TRBJ1-5): GAGVSQSPSNKVTEKGKDVELRCDPISGHTALYWYRQSLGQGLEFLIYFQGNSAPDKSGLPSDRFSAERTGGSVSTLTIQRTQQEDSAVYLCASSIGTGRRPQHFGDGTRLSIL.

The rearrangement uses TRBV5-1 and TRBJ2-2; TCRdb's D call, TRBD1, is unchecked because there is no DNA. CDR3 length: 15 residues. The germline V gene has CDR1 SGHRS and CDR2 YFSETQ. CDR3 in amino acids: CASSTGQAQGGELFF.

V gene TRBV12-3 or TRBV12-4 combines with J gene TRBJ2-7; absent DNA, TCRdb's TRBD2 call cannot be checked. This CDR3 contains 12 residues. The CDR3 region is CATKGEGYEQYF.

J is TRBJ2-2 and V is TRBV14. The CDR3 is 13 amino acids. Germline V CDR1 and CDR2: SGHDN, FVKESK. CDR3 protein: CASGVAYTGELFF. Full variable domain (outside the CDR3, taken from reference TRBV14 and TRBJ2-2): EAGVTQFPSHSVIEKGQTVTLRCDPISGHDNLYWYRRVMGKEIKFLLHFVKESKQDESGMPNNRFLAERTGGTYSTLKVQPAELEDSGVYFCASGVAYTGELFFGEGSRLTVL.

The chain carries TRBV20-1 and TRBJ2-7; TCRdb lists TRBD2, though no DNA is available to test this call. The CDR3 loop spans 16 amino acids. Germline values: CDR1 DFQATT, CDR2 SNEGSKA (reference sequence). The chain's CDR3 is CSARSAGGPESYEQYF.

This chain joins TRBV5-6 and TRBJ1-2; as DNA is missing, the TRBD1 call by TCRdb cannot be tested. Germline V gives CDR1 SGHDT, CDR2 YYEEEE. The CDR3 sequence is 13 residues long. CDR3 loop: CASSTTQGYGYTF.

The chain has TRBV20-1 and TRBJ2-5; the D gene TCRdb calls, TRBD2, cannot be checked with no DNA. Germline V gives CDR1 DFQATT, CDR2 SNEGSKA (reference sequence). This CDR3 contains 17 residues. The chain's CDR3 is CSARGGGTSGDGETQYF.

The chain is built from TRBV4-1 and TRBJ2-5. Germline-derived CDR1 and CDR2 are MGHRA and YSYEKL. The CDR3 has 12 residues. CDR3 sequence reads: CASSQDSETQYF.

The chain is built from TRBV30 and TRBJ1-2; TCRdb returns TRBD1, unconfirmable since there is no DNA. This CDR3 region has 15 residues. Germline-derived CDR1 and CDR2 are GTSNPN and SVGIG (reference sequence). The CDR3 loop reads CAWSARGTPRLGYTF.

This chain joins TRBV7-2 and TRBJ2-7; the D call from TCRdb, TRBD2, cannot be confirmed without DNA. The germline CDR1 and CDR2 sequences are SGHTA and FQGNSA. The CDR3 is 15 amino acids. The CDR3: CASSLELAGGHEQYF.

The genes are TRBV4-3 and TRBJ1-1; TCRdb's D gene call, TRBD1, goes unchecked for lack of DNA. Germline V gene data show CDR1 as LGHNA and CDR2 as YSLEER. The CDR3 sequence is 14 residues long. The CDR3 sequence is CASSQDSRGTEAFF.

Here the CDR3 reads CASSLQDTEAFF. The chain combines TRBV5-6 with TRBJ1-1; TCRdb's assignment of TRBD1 cannot be checked, as there is no DNA. The CDR3 has 12 amino acids. The germline gives CDR1 SGHDT, CDR2 YYEEEE.

The V and J genes are TRBV29-1 and TRBJ2-3. Germline CDR1 is SQVTM and CDR2 is ANQGSEA. This CDR3 is 11 amino acids long. CDR3 in amino acids: CSVLRWDTQYF.

J is TRBJ1-2 and V is TRBV20-1. Germline loops: CDR1 DFQATT, CDR2 SNEGSKA (reference sequence). The CDR3 has 15 amino acids. The CDR3 protein is CSARDLEGFNYGYTF.

The chain links TRBV19 to TRBJ2-2; without DNA, the TCRdb call of TRBD2 cannot be checked. Germline assignment: CDR1 LNHDA and CDR2 SQIVND (reference sequence). The CDR3 has 19 amino acids. CDR3: CASSIGLAGGLTNTGELFF.

The chain couples TRBV4-2 to TRBJ1-2. CDR1 and CDR2 from the germline V gene are LGHNA and YNFKEQ. The length of the CDR3 is 14 residues. CDR3: CASSHLRSANGYTF.

The V gene is TRBV7-2, the J gene TRBJ2-3; TCRdb's assignment of TRBD2 cannot be checked, as there is no DNA. The CDR3 has 16 amino acids. CDR1 and CDR2 (germline): SGHTA, FQGNSA. Here the CDR3 reads CASSSGTSPRADTQYF.

The rearrangement links TRBV5-1 to TRBJ1-2; the D gene TCRdb calls, TRBD1, cannot be checked with no DNA. The CDR3 consists of 16 residues. CDR1 and CDR2 (germline): SGHRS, YFSETQ. The CDR3: CASSRGQGAYNYGYTF.

The chain is built from TRBV3-1 and TRBJ1-6; TCRdb designates TRBD1, a call that cannot be tested without DNA. CDR1 and CDR2 (germline): LGHDT, YNNKEL (reference sequence). The CDR3 totals 15 residues. The CDR3: CASSQEQGPNSPLHF.

The CDR3 loop reads CASSLGQQQETQYF. This chain connects TRBV7-9 to TRBJ2-5; TCRdb designates TRBD1, a call that cannot be tested without DNA. This CDR3 is 14 amino acids long. Germline V CDR1 and CDR2: SEHNR, FQNEAQ (reference sequence).

The V gene is TRBV4-1, the J gene TRBJ2-1; TCRdb picks TRBD2, but there is no DNA to check that call. Germline-derived CDR1 and CDR2 are MGHRA and YSYEKL. The length of the CDR3 is 12 residues. The CDR3 loop reads CASSQEVGRKFF.

The CDR3 is CASTRGTVDQETQYF. The chain joins TRBV3-1 to TRBJ2-5; the D call of TRBD1 rests on TCRdb alone, since no DNA is present to check it. The CDR3 spans 15 residues. Germline CDR1 and CDR2: LGHDT and YNNKEL (reference sequence).

The chain employs TRBV27 and TRBJ2-3; TCRdb reports TRBD2, a call that lacks DNA to check it against. The CDR3 has 19 amino acids. Germline V CDR1 and CDR2: MNHEY, SMNVEV (reference sequence). Here the CDR3 reads CASSPRGSGGVRATDTQYF.

This chain uses TRBV20-1 with TRBJ1-6; TCRdb gives TRBD1 as the D gene, but with no DNA this cannot be confirmed. The CDR3 has 16 residues. The germline V gene encodes CDR1 DFQATT and CDR2 SNEGSKA (reference sequence). The CDR3 reads CSASAGQGSYNSPLHF.

The gene calls are TRBV14 and TRBJ1-2. Germline lookup yields CDR1 SGHDN and CDR2 FVKESK. The CDR3 runs to 15 residues. This CDR3 is CASSQDFTSNYGYTF.

The chain links TRBV5-1 to TRBJ2-1; without DNA, the TCRdb call of TRBD1 cannot be checked. The germline gives CDR1 SGHRS, CDR2 YFSETQ. The CDR3 contains 15 residues. The CDR3 sequence is CASSEGTGEWAEQFF.

The CDR3 spells CASSARTGPYEQYF. The chain has TRBV27 and TRBJ2-7. Per germline, CDR1 MNHEY and CDR2 SMNVEV (reference sequence). There are 14 residues in the CDR3.

The rearrangement links TRBV27 to TRBJ1-2. In germline, CDR1 is MNHEY, CDR2 SMNVEV (reference sequence). The CDR3 runs 16 residues. CDR3 amino acids: CASSLSINSVLYGYTF.

The chain carries TRBV25-1 and TRBJ2-7. The CDR3 spans 11 residues. Germline V gene sequence: CDR1 MGHDK, CDR2 SYGVNS. This CDR3 is CASSEFYEQYF.